The clone carrying this T cell receptor beta chain was seen once. Its antigen remains unidentified. Combining a sample-barcoded 5' primer with a J-beta primer mix, a second PCR ran for roughly 7 to 12 cycles. TCRdb independently ran MiXCR on the 5' RACE reads; one entry per CDR3 protein. The repertoire holds about 680,000 distinct CDR3 sequences, with 45% to 50% as singletons. The data stem from a study of blood T cells in healthy people across ages. As for the study in general: In model experiments, template switching was able to capture about one barcoded beta molecule for every two T cells that were present.

The CDR3 is 15 residues long. Germline CDR1 is DFQATT and CDR2 is SNEGSKA (reference sequence). Notes on the study in general: Versus aged donors, long-lived donors had higher diversity and more naive CD4+ cells.

The chain combines TRBV20-1 with TRBJ2-1; 12 bases are a match to TRBD1. The last part of the DNA fits TRBJ2-7 better; the J call may be wrong. Sequences were obtained from blood. The sequence derives from a woman aged 55 to 70 in good health. CDR3 amino acids: CSASYAGTGGWEQYF. The CDR3 DNA reads as TGCAGTGCTAGCTATGCCGGGACAGGGGGCTGGGAGCAGTACTTC.